Below are 13 T cell receptor beta chains sequenced from a single sample in a study of cytomegalovirus exposure and HLA in healthy donors. 60 Vbeta and 13 Jbeta primers were used in PCR. The method was immunoSEQ multiplex PCR; TCRdb's version includes in-frame clones alone and lacks a portion of them. Among roughly 150,000 clones listed, around 82% were seen once. Material: PBMCs. The receptors were sampled from a man younger than 40 in good health and CMV-seronegative.

This chain connects TRBV11-3 to TRBJ2-7; 11 positions agree with TRBD2. With V trimmed by 4 bases and J by 4 bases, 6 bases remained unmatched. The CDR3 sequence is 15 residues long. Per germline, CDR1 SGHNT and CDR2 YENEEA. The chain's CDR3 is CASSYQGLAAYEQYF. CDR3 coding DNA: TGTGCCAGCAGCTACCAGGGACTAGCGGCTTACGAGCAGTACTTC.

The V gene is TRBV15, the J gene TRBJ2-6; no reliable D call. The CDR3 length is 16 residues. V lost 5 bases to trimming and J lost 4 bases, with 15 bases between them. Germline lookup yields CDR1 LNHNV and CDR2 YYDKDF (reference sequence). CDR3 region: CATSEAEHGGANVLTF. CDR3 DNA sequence: TGTGCCACCAGCGAGGCGGAACACGGAGGGGCCAACGTCCTGACTTTC.

The genes are TRBV2 and TRBJ2-5; D is unresolved. The CDR3 covers 14 residues. Trimming took 3 bases from V and 1 from J, leaving 9 bases between them. Germline V gene lookup returns CDR1 SNHLY and CDR2 FYNNEI. The CDR3 DNA reads as TGTGCCAGCAGTGACAGACTGACCCAAGAGACCCAGTACTTC. This codes for CASSDRLTQETQYF.

This chain connects TRBV6-1 to TRBJ2-5, with TRBD1 as a possible D gene (6 bases). This CDR3 comprises 15 residues. The germline V gene encodes CDR1 MNHNS and CDR2 SASEGT. Trimming took 3 bases from V and 2 from J, leaving 13 bases between them. CDR3 sequence reads: CASSENRVLQETQYF. CDR3 bases: TGTGCCAGCAGTGAGAACAGGGTTTTACAAGAGACCCAGTACTTC.

CDR3 in amino acids: CASSSMTGRGTEAFF. The CDR3 coding sequence is TGCGCCAGCAGCTCGATGACAGGGCGAGGCACTGAAGCTTTCTTT. The chain uses TRBV5-1 and TRBJ1-1; 7 nucleotides line up with TRBD1. The CDR3 covers 15 residues. The V and J ends lost 3 bases and 4 bases, in that order; junction bases with no gene match: 9. Germline lookup yields CDR1 SGHRS and CDR2 YFSETQ.

The chain has TRBV11-3 and TRBJ2-7; 7 bases are shared with TRBD2. Germline assignment: CDR1 SGHNT and CDR2 YENEEA. This CDR3 is built from 16 residues. V gave up 5 bases and J gave up 1 base; unmatched junction bases: 11. CDR3 loop: CASSRTRLAGSYEQYF. The CDR3 DNA is TGTGCCAGCAGCAGAACCCGACTAGCTGGTTCCTACGAGCAGTACTTC.

The chain recombines TRBV6-6 with TRBJ2-7, with D possibly matching TRBD2 (5 bases). This CDR3 region has 16 residues. Germline V CDR1 and CDR2: MNHNY, SVGAGI (reference sequence). V was trimmed by 5 bases and J by 3 bases, leaving 20 bases between them. The CDR3 loop is CASSLGEQVFFYEQYF. Here the CDR3 DNA reads TGTGCCAGCAGTCTCGGGGAGCAGGTTTTTTTCTACGAGCAGTACTTC.

This clone was observed a single time. V usage is TRBV10-3 and J usage is TRBJ2-5; 10 bases line up with TRBD2. This CDR3 region has 15 residues. The V and J ends lost 4 bases and 5 bases, in that order; junction bases with no gene match: 7. Germline V lookup: CDR1 ENHRY, CDR2 SYGVKD. The CDR3 coding sequence is TGTGCCATCAGTGGGACACTAGCGGGATGGGAGACCCAGTACTTC. It encodes CAISGTLAGWETQYF.

This chain connects TRBV18 to TRBJ1-2; 7 positions match TRBD1. J was trimmed by 4 bases and V by 2 bases; bases with no gene match: 13. Looked up from germline, CDR1 is KGHSH and CDR2 is LQKENI. The CDR3 is made up of 17 amino acids. In DNA, the CDR3 is TGTGCCAGCTCACCAACGGGACAGACGTCTTTTTCCTATGGCTACACCTTC. Its protein product is CASSPTGQTSFSYGYTF. The whole variable domain, filled in from reference TRBV18 and TRBJ1-2, reads NAGVMQNPRHLVRRRGQEARLRCSPMKGHSHVYWYRQLPEEGLKFMVYLQKENIIDESGMPKERFSAEFPKEGPSILRIQQVVRGDSAAYFCASSPTGQTSFSYGYTFGSGTRLTVV.

This sequence joins TRBV5-1 and TRBJ2-7; possible D gene TRBD1, 6 bases. Germline V gene lookup returns CDR1 SGHRS and CDR2 YFSETQ. The CDR3 runs to 14 residues. The V end was cut by 2 bases, the J end by 6 bases, with 15 bases between. CDR3 in amino acids: CASSLEQGGSEQYF. The CDR3 nucleotides read TGCGCCAGCAGCTTAGAACAGGGCGGTAGCGAGCAGTACTTC.

This clone was seen only once. This chain joins TRBV13 and TRBJ2-1; a weak D match, TRBD1 (6 bases). V lost 0 bases and J 7 bases, leaving 10 bases between the germline ends. The CDR3 length is 14 residues. CDR1 is PRHDT and CDR2 is FYEKMQ in the germline V gene (reference sequence). The CDR3 DNA is TGTGCCAGCAGCTTAGGGCAGGGGTGGAATGAGCAGTTCTTC. Residues: CASSLGQGWNEQFF.

The count of this clone is one. The V gene is TRBV15, the J gene TRBJ2-3; 9 bases agree with TRBD2. The CDR3 length is 15 residues. After removal of 0 bases from V and 4 bases from J, the junction contained 2 bases not matched to a gene. Germline assignment: CDR1 LNHNV and CDR2 YYDKDF (reference sequence). The CDR3 region has the DNA TGTGCCACCAGCAGAGATAGGACTAGCGCAGATACGCAGTATTTT. Its translation: CATSRDRTSADTQYF.

This chain links TRBV18 with TRBJ2-5, with 8 positions matching TRBD2. V shed 3 bases, J shed 3 bases, and the junction held 3 bases outside the gene matches. There are 14 residues in the CDR3. Germline V CDR1 and CDR2: KGHSH, LQKENI. CDR3 nucleotides: TGTGCCAGCTCACCCAATAGCGGGGAAGAGACCCAGTACTTC. It is translated as CASSPNSGEETQYF.